Following are 23 T cell receptor beta chains from one sample sequenced in a study of spatial heterogeneity in lung cancer. Time point noted: sample taken at primary tumor resection. Whole RNA, isolated from tumor, nontumor lung or frozen PBMC, was sequenced without prior sorting. Via MiXCR, TCRdb re-called the 5' RACE reads, giving one row per CDR3 protein. The sample lists over 14,000 distinct CDR3 sequences; almost 8% were seen once. The sample was PBMCs, taken at surgery. Source of these receptors: a female donor with early-stage non-small cell lung cancer.

The J gene is TRBJ2-7, the V gene TRBV2; 7 bases line up with TRBD1. CDR3 size: 12 residues. CDR1 and CDR2 (germline): SNHLY, FYNNEI. Germline trimming cut 8 bases from V and 3 bases from J; bases unmatched to any gene: 4. CDR3 DNA sequence: TGTGCCAGCTCCGGACAGGTCTACGAGCAGTACTTC. It specifies CASSGQVYEQYF.

This clonotype has ten or more counts. The chain has TRBV3-1 and TRBJ1-1; tentative D call: TRBD1 (6 bases). The CDR3 sequence is 14 residues long. The V and J ends lost 5 bases and 4 bases respectively, with 14 bases between them. The germline V gene encodes CDR1 LGHDT and CDR2 YNNKEL (reference sequence). The CDR3: CASSGLQGVTEAFF. CDR3 DNA: TGTGCCAGCAGCGGACTACAGGGAGTCACTGAAGCTTTCTTT.

This clonotype was counted ten times or more. The chain combines TRBV2 with TRBJ2-2; D may match TRBD1 or TRBD2 (6 bases each). Germline lookup yields CDR1 SNHLY and CDR2 FYNNEI. This CDR3 is 13 amino acids long. The V end lost 6 bases, the J end lost 6 bases, and 11 bases lay between the germline ends. The CDR3 DNA follows: TGTGCCAGCAGAAGGGGGGTTGCCGGGGAGCTGTTTTTT. Protein product: CASRRGVAGELFF.

There are many counts of this clonotype. The rearrangement links TRBV19 to TRBJ2-3; tentatively, D is TRBD2 (6 bases). The CDR3 has 15 residues. Trimming took 4 bases from V and 0 from J, leaving 11 bases between them. Germline assignment: CDR1 LNHDA and CDR2 SQIVND (reference sequence). The CDR3 DNA reads TGTGCCAGTAGTACCCCCGGGACTAGCACAGATACGCAGTATTTT. Its translation is CASSTPGTSTDTQYF. Full variable domain (missing parts from reference TRBV19 and TRBJ2-3): DGGITQSPKYLFRKEGQNVTLSCEQNLNHDAMYWYRQDPGQGLRLIYYSQIVNDFQKGDIAEGYSVSREKKESFPLTVTSAQKNPTAFYLCASSTPGTSTDTQYFGPGTRLTVL.

This clonotype was counted many times. The chain combines TRBV7-2 with TRBJ2-1; 10 positions match TRBD2. V lost 4 bases to trimming and J lost 9 bases; unmatched junction nucleotides: 12. CDR1 is SGHTA, CDR2 FQGNSA, per germline. This CDR3 has 16 amino acids. Here the CDR3 DNA reads TGTGCCAGCAGCTACACTCCGGGACTAGCGTCCGGTGAGCAGTTCTTC. The encoded protein is CASSYTPGLASGEQFF.

This clonotype was seen at least ten times. The chain joins TRBV20-1 to TRBJ2-1; TRBD2 agrees at 9 bases. CDR1 and CDR2 from the germline V gene are DFQATT and SNEGSKA (reference sequence). The ends lost 1 base at V and 3 bases at J; junction bases unmatched: 4. The CDR3 is 15 residues long. The CDR3 loop reads CSARVSGGRYNEQFF. The CDR3 nucleotides are TGCAGTGCTAGAGTAAGCGGGGGGCGCTACAATGAGCAGTTCTTC.

This clonotype was seen repeatedly, ten times or more. The rearrangement joins TRBV28 to TRBJ1-3; possible D gene TRBD1, 5 bases. The CDR3 is made up of 15 amino acids. CDR1 and CDR2 (germline): MDHEN, SYDVKM. The V end was cut by 4 bases, the J end by 3 bases, with 13 bases between. CDR3 amino acids: CASSSWDLRGNTIYF. The CDR3 nucleotides are TGTGCCAGCAGTTCCTGGGACCTTCGTGGAAACACCATATATTTT.

This clonotype has ten or more counts. J is TRBJ2-1 and V is TRBV20-1, with 13 bases aligning to TRBD2. V gave up 2 bases and J gave up 8 bases; unmatched junction bases: 6. The germline gives CDR1 DFQATT, CDR2 SNEGSKA (reference sequence). This CDR3 contains 15 residues. Written as DNA, the CDR3 is TGCAGTGCTAGAAGGGGGACTAGCGGGACCGATGAGCAGTTCTTC. Translation gives CSARRGTSGTDEQFF.

This clonotype showed up many times. The chain carries TRBV29-1 and TRBJ2-7; a weak D match, TRBD1 (6 bases). Looked up from germline, CDR1 is SQVTM and CDR2 is ANQGSEA. The CDR3 covers 12 residues. Trimming removed 7 bases at V and 3 bases at J, with 13 bases between. The CDR3 is CSAGDTYYEQYF. In DNA form, the CDR3 reads TGCAGCGCAGGGGACACCTACTACGAGCAGTACTTC.

In this sample, this clonotype turned up a few times. This rearrangement joins TRBV7-3 to TRBJ1-1; the D gene is possibly TRBD1 (5 bases). CDR3 length: 13 amino acids. CDR1 is SGHTA and CDR2 is FQGTGA in the germline V gene. Trimming shortened V by 5 bases and J by 7 bases, and 14 bases separated the two germline ends. The CDR3 loop is CASSPRVGGEAFF. The CDR3 bases are TGTGCCAGCAGCCCCCGGGTTGGGGGTGAAGCTTTCTTT.

The table lists this clonotype with many counts. This chain joins TRBV29-1 and TRBJ2-7; no definite D call. The V end was cut by 7 bases, the J end by 3 bases, with 7 bases between. The CDR3 consists of 10 residues. Germline V lookup: CDR1 SQVTM, CDR2 ANQGSEA. Here the CDR3 DNA reads TGCAGCGCCATCGACTACGAGCAGTACTTC. It specifies CSAIDYEQYF.

This clonotype has ten or more counts. The chain employs TRBV19 and TRBJ2-5, with D unclear. V was clipped by 0 bases and J by 2 bases, with 1 base between them. The CDR3 is 12 amino acids. Per germline, CDR1 LNHDA and CDR2 SQIVND (reference sequence). The CDR3 nucleotides are TGTGCCAGTAGTATAGATCAAGAGACCCAGTACTTC. Protein: CASSIDQETQYF.

This clonotype occurred many times. The V call is TRBV20-1, the J call TRBJ2-5, with 9 bases fitting TRBD2. V was clipped by 6 bases and J by 2 bases; unmatched bases: 1. Germline V gene sequence: CDR1 DFQATT, CDR2 SNEGSKA (reference sequence). CDR3 length equals 12 residues. CDR3 in DNA: TGCAGTGCGGCGGGGGGGCAAGAGACCCAGTACTTC. Translation gives CSAAGGQETQYF.

This clonotype was observed many times. The chain combines TRBV6-2 or TRBV6-3 with TRBJ1-1, with TRBD1 as a possible D gene (5 bases). Trimming removed 6 bases from V and 4 bases from J, with 18 bases in between. CDR1 is MNHEY and CDR2 is SVGEGT in the germline V gene. The CDR3 runs 15 residues. CDR3 region: CASSPGWGEITEAFF. DNA of the CDR3: TGTGCCAGCAGCCCCGGCTGGGGGGAAATCACTGAAGCTTTCTTT.

In this sample, this clonotype turned up many times. CDR3 loop: CASSLALGTSGRSSYNEQFF. The CDR3 nucleotides read TGTGCCAGCAGCTTAGCGCTAGGGACTAGCGGGCGGAGCTCCTACAATGAGCAGTTCTTC. The J gene is TRBJ2-1, the V gene TRBV7-9; TRBD2 aligns across 12 bases. After removal of 0 bases from V and 0 bases from J, the junction contained 9 bases not matched to a gene. The CDR3 has 20 residues. CDR1 is SEHNR and CDR2 is FQNEAQ in the germline V gene (reference sequence).

This clonotype showed up many times. The chain uses TRBV12-1 and TRBJ2-2; TRBD2 is taken as the D call from the table, unchecked against the DNA. TRBV12-1 is termed a pseudogene. CDR3 size: 15 residues. CDR3 bases: TGTGCCAGCAGCTTTCGGACTAGGTTGAGCGGGGAGCTGTTTTTT. This codes for CASSFRTRLSGELFF.

This clonotype was counted ten times or more. The chain has TRBV24-1 and TRBJ2-1, with a possible D match to TRBD1 (6 bases). CDR1 is KGHDR and CDR2 is SFDVKD in the germline V gene. V was pared by 4 bases and J by 0 bases, with 12 bases between. This CDR3 region has 16 residues. CDR3 in amino acids: CATSDRTGNSYNEQFF. CDR3 DNA sequence: TGTGCCACCAGTGACCGAACAGGGAACTCCTACAATGAGCAGTTCTTC.

This clonotype was counted many times. The chain couples TRBV7-9 to TRBJ2-5; D uncertain. Trimming shortened V by 2 bases and J by 4 bases, and 5 bases separated the two germline ends. The CDR3 runs 12 residues. Germline V gives CDR1 SEHNR, CDR2 FQNEAQ (reference sequence). The CDR3 sequence: CASSLIPETQYF. As DNA, the CDR3 is TGTGCCAGCAGCTTAATCCCAGAGACCCAGTACTTC.

This clonotype was seen ten or more times. The rearrangement links TRBV20-1 to TRBJ2-7; D remains ambiguous. The germline V gene has CDR1 DFQATT and CDR2 SNEGSKA (reference sequence). The CDR3 is made up of 11 amino acids. The V gene lost 3 bases and the J gene lost 4 bases, with 7 bases spanning the gap. CDR3 region: CSASREYEQYF. CDR3 bases: TGCAGTGCTAGCAGAGAATACGAGCAGTACTTC.

Concerning this clonotype itself: A much larger clone is a single base away; this may be a read error. This CDR3 reads CASSQDGGYEQCF. The DNA of the CDR3 is TGTGCCAGCAGCCAAGATGGCGGGTACGAGCAGTGCTTC. The chain uses TRBV3-1 and TRBJ2-7; a possible D gene is TRBD2 (5 bases). CDR1 is LGHDT and CDR2 is YNNKEL in the germline V gene (reference sequence). This CDR3 is built from 13 residues.

This clonotype has at least ten counts. The V gene is TRBV2, the J gene TRBJ2-5; D not certain. Germline assignment: CDR1 SNHLY and CDR2 FYNNEI. This CDR3 comprises 11 residues. Deletions cut 6 bases from V and 4 bases from J, with 6 bases between. The CDR3 nucleotides are TGTGCCAGCAGCCAACGAGAGACCCAGTACTTC. It is translated as CASSQRETQYF.

This clonotype was counted ten times or more. The J gene is TRBJ1-3, the V gene TRBV20-1; 7 nucleotides align to TRBD1. The CDR3 sequence is 14 residues long. Germline CDR1 is DFQATT and CDR2 is SNEGSKA (reference sequence). The V and J ends lost 5 bases and 2 bases, in that order; junction bases with no gene match: 6. The CDR3 coding sequence is TGCAGTGCTGGGGACAGAGGAACTGGAAACACCATATATTTT. It translates to CSAGDRGTGNTIYF.

This clonotype has just a few counts. The J gene is TRBJ1-5, the V gene TRBV30; D gene ambiguous. This CDR3 region has 13 residues. CDR1 GTSNPN and CDR2 SVGIG come from the germline V gene (reference sequence). Trimming pared 0 bases from V and 7 bases from J, leaving 10 bases between. CDR3 in amino acids: CAWSVRGRQPQHF. CDR3 sequence (DNA): TGTGCCTGGAGTGTACGAGGGCGGCAGCCCCAGCATTTT.